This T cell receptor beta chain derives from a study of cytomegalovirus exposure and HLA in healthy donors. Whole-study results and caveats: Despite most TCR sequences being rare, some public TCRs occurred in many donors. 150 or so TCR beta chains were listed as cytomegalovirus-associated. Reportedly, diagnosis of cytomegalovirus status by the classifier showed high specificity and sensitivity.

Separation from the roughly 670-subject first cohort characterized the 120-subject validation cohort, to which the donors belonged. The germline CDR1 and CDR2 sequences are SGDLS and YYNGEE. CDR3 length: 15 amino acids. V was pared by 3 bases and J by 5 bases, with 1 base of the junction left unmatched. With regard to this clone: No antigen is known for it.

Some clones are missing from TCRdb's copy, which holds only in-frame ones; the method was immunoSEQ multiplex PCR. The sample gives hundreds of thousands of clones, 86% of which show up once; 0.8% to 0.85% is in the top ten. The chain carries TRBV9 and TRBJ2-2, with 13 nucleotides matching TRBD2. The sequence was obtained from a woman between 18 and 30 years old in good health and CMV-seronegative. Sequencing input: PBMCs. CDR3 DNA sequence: TGTGCCAGCAGCGAGGGACTAGCGGGGACCGGGGAGCTGTTTTTT. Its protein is CASSEGLAGTGELFF. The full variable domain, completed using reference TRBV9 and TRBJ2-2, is DSGVTQTPKHLITATGQRVTLRCSPRSGDLSVYWYQQSLDQGLQFLIQYYNGEERAKGNILERFSAQQFPDLHSELNLSSLELGDSALYFCASSEGLAGTGELFFGEGSRLTVL.